This T cell receptor (beta chain) was retrieved from a study of regulatory T cells in long-lasting Graves disease. Time point of the sample: newly diagnosed GD, antithyroid drugs for less than 3 months. PBMCs were the source of the RNA used for TCR sequencing. This clonotype was seen ten or more times. HTBI primers from iRepertoire and Arm-PCR of CDR3 regions yielded the TCR beta libraries. MiXCR, run by TCRdb on the multiplex PCR reads, gives a single entry per CDR3 protein. Of a few hundred thousand distinct CDR3 sequences listed, approximately 13% are singletons. These sequences were also reported in another study, on T cells in Graves' hyperthyroidism and ophthalmopathy. That study adds: The blood repertoire included most of the expanded thyroid clonotypes above 0.001.

This sequence was found in a man aged 30 to 39 with Graves disease. The sample consisted of peripheral blood mononuclear cells (PBMCs), taken at new diagnosis, from a patient treated with antithyroid drugs.

As DNA, the CDR3 is TGTGCCAGCAGCTCTTCGGGACTCTTAAAGGAGCAGTACTTC. Its translation is CASSSSGLLKEQYF. V usage is TRBV7-2 and J usage is TRBJ2-7, with TRBD2 as a possible D gene (6 bases). The CDR3 has 14 amino acids. The germline V and J ends were trimmed by 4 bases and 7 bases, with 17 bases remaining between them. Looked up from germline, CDR1 is SGHTA and CDR2 is FQGNSA.